Listed here are 19 T cell receptor beta chains from one sample, sequenced in a study of T-cell reconstitution after alpha-beta-depleted transplantation in children (dated by TCRdb to about 2016). The method behind the library was PCR. TCRdb lists the instrument as Illumina HiSeq 2500. TCR library preparation used molecular barcoding, with unique molecular identifiers applied to normalize quantification of the TCRbeta repertoire. TCRdb reprocessing: public reads trimmed at Q25 with fastp, clones called with MiXCR, in-frame beta chains kept. Every CDR3 protein is listed once, alongside the most common genes and DNA of its rows. Within this sample are about 500,000 distinct CDR3 sequences, with approximately 10% of them counted one time only. Of the sample, about 15% falls within the top ten clones. The treatment or condition label here, explained by the study, means: allogeneic hematopoietic cell transplantation with graft depleted of TCRalphabeta T cells and CD19 B cells.

The sequenced sample was PBMCs, mostly from graft donor cells, obtained 180 days after TCRalphabeta/CD19-depleted stem cell transplant. These TCRs come from a female patient aged 2 to 10 who had a stem cell transplant for aplastic anemia, so the T cells may come from the graft donor.

V gene TRBV6-5 combines with J gene TRBJ2-1; D unclear. The V and J ends lost 0 bases and 8 bases respectively, with 8 bases between them. CDR1 and CDR2 (germline): MNHEY, SVGAGI. The length of the CDR3 is 13 residues. CDR3 nucleotides: TGTGCCAGCAGTTACTCCACCTCGTATGAGCAGTTCTTC. Protein product: CASSYSTSYEQFF.

Many counts were recorded for this clonotype. The rearrangement links TRBV29-1 to TRBJ2-7; D may be TRBD2 (6 bases). Germline CDR1 SQVTM, CDR2 ANQGSEA. Trimming stripped 6 bases from V and 4 bases from J, with 13 bases between. The CDR3 totals 12 residues. As DNA, the CDR3 is TGCAGCGTAGGACTAAATGTATACGAGCAGTACTTC. Translation: CSVGLNVYEQYF.

The chain is built from TRBV7-2 and TRBJ2-5; D might be TRBD2 (6 bases). Germline CDR1 is SGHTA and CDR2 is FQGNSA. Trimming stripped 4 bases from V and 0 bases from J, with 15 bases between. The length of the CDR3 is 16 residues. CDR3 in DNA: TGTGCCAGCAGCTCTGGCGGGACGTCCTACCAAGAGACCCAGTACTTC. The encoded protein is CASSSGGTSYQETQYF.

This clonotype came up a few times. V is TRBV30 and J is TRBJ1-1; D uncertain. The CDR3 runs to 8 residues. From germline, CDR1 is GTSNPN and CDR2 SVGIG (reference sequence). Trimming stripped 3 bases from V and 11 bases from J, with 4 bases between. This chain's CDR3 is CAWRLAFF. The CDR3 nucleotides are TGTGCCTGGAGATTGGCTTTCTTT.

This clonotype has more than one count but fewer than ten. The chain uses TRBV9 and TRBJ2-2; 9 bases fit TRBD1. Germline V lookup: CDR1 SGDLS, CDR2 YYNGEE. The CDR3 has 16 residues. The ends lost 4 bases at V and 5 bases at J; junction bases unmatched: 9. The CDR3 loop reads CASSLRQGDKTGELFF. CDR3 nucleotide sequence: TGTGCCAGCAGCCTGAGACAGGGGGATAAAACCGGGGAGCTGTTTTTT.

V usage is TRBV18 and J usage is TRBJ2-5; 9 nucleotides match TRBD2. The length of the CDR3 is 16 residues. Per germline, CDR1 KGHSH and CDR2 LQKENI. V dropped 1 base and J dropped 2; count of bases not matched to a gene: 5. CDR3: CASSPRKAGGQETQYF. The CDR3 nucleotides are TGTGCCAGCTCACCACGGAAAGCGGGAGGTCAAGAGACCCAGTACTTC.

This clonotype was found many times. The rearrangement uses TRBV7-8 and TRBJ1-5; 8 positions agree with TRBD1. The junction had 5 bases not matched to a gene; V was cut back by 5 bases and J by 2 bases. CDR3 length: 15 residues. Germline CDR1 and CDR2: SGHVS and FQNEAQ. The CDR3 region is CASSVGTGGNQPQHF. CDR3 in DNA: TGTGCCAGCAGCGTCGGGACAGGCGGCAATCAGCCCCAGCATTTT.

The rearrangement uses TRBV28 and TRBJ2-5, with 7 bases fitting TRBD1. Germline CDR1 is MDHEN and CDR2 is SYDVKM. This CDR3 has 13 residues. After removal of 7 bases from V and 5 bases from J, the junction contained 7 bases not matched to a gene. The CDR3 nucleotides are TGTGCCAGCATCGAGGGGGCGCGGGAGACCCAGTACTTC. Translation gives CASIEGARETQYF.

This clonotype was seen only a few times. The rearrangement links TRBV24-1 to TRBJ2-1; TRBD1 or TRBD2 may be the D gene (6 bases each). The germline V and J ends were trimmed by 9 bases and 11 bases, with 22 bases remaining between them. This CDR3 spans 14 amino acids. The germline gives CDR1 KGHDR, CDR2 SFDVKD. CDR3 sequence (DNA): TGTGCCACCGCTCCGGGACTGAGGGGGAGGAAGCAGTTCTTC. Protein: CATAPGLRGRKQFF.

V usage is TRBV6-2 or TRBV6-3 and J usage is TRBJ2-1; 13 bases agree with TRBD2. V lost 2 bases to trimming and J lost 2 bases; unmatched junction nucleotides: 0. The CDR3 is 16 amino acids. Germline loops: CDR1 MNHEY, CDR2 SVGEGT. The CDR3 region is CASSYGLAGAYNEQFF. The CDR3 bases are TGTGCCAGCAGTTACGGACTAGCGGGAGCCTACAATGAGCAGTTCTTC.

This clonotype came up a few times. V and J are TRBV24-1 and TRBJ2-1, with D possibly matching TRBD2 (5 bases). The V end was cut by 5 bases, the J end by 0 bases, with 10 bases between. In germline, CDR1 is KGHDR, CDR2 SFDVKD. CDR3 length: 15 residues. CDR3 sequence reads: CATSAPGFSYNEQFF. In DNA form, the CDR3 reads TGTGCCACCAGTGCCCCGGGATTCTCCTACAATGAGCAGTTCTTC.

The chain uses TRBV5-6 and TRBJ2-5; D may match TRBD1 or TRBD2 (5 bases each). Germline V CDR1 and CDR2: SGHDT, YYEEEE. The CDR3 has 14 residues. V was cut by 4 bases and J by 3 bases, with 13 bases left in between. Here the CDR3 DNA reads TGTGCCAGCAGCCCCGGGGCCGTTGAAGAGACCCAGTACTTC. Protein sequence: CASSPGAVEETQYF.

V is TRBV5-5 and J is TRBJ2-2, with a tentative D call TRBD2 (6 bases). Trimming shortened V by 4 bases and J by 4 bases, and 20 bases separated the two germline ends. The CDR3 covers 17 residues. In germline, CDR1 is SGHKS, CDR2 YYEKEE (reference sequence). The CDR3, as DNA: TGTGCCAGCAGCCCCCCCGGAGGGAGGCCGGGCACCGGGGAGCTGTTTTTT. Translation gives CASSPPGGRPGTGELFF.

The J gene is TRBJ2-5, the V gene TRBV30; D might be TRBD2 (5 bases). CDR3 length equals 10 residues. The germline gives CDR1 GTSNPN, CDR2 SVGIG (reference sequence). The CDR3 DNA follows: TGTGCGTGGGAGCTAGAGACCCAGTACTTC. It is translated as CAWELETQYF.

This clonotype was seen many times. The CDR3 DNA reads as TGTGCCAGCAGTTACGCGGAGACCCAGTACTTC. Encoded protein: CASSYAETQYF. The V gene is TRBV6-5, the J gene TRBJ2-5; D gene uncertain. The CDR3 has 11 amino acids. Germline loops: CDR1 MNHEY, CDR2 SVGAGI. Trimming removed 2 bases from V and 5 bases from J, with 3 bases in between.

Only a few counts were recorded for this clonotype. The V gene is TRBV20-1, the J gene TRBJ1-4, with 7 bases matching TRBD1. After removal of 5 bases from V and 8 bases from J, the junction contained 14 bases not matched to a gene. Germline V gene sequence: CDR1 DFQATT, CDR2 SNEGSKA (reference sequence). CDR3 size: 15 residues. The DNA of the CDR3 is TGCAGTGCTCCCACAGGGGCCCACGCTGAGGAAAAACTGTTTTTT. This gives the protein CSAPTGAHAEEKLFF.

Here the CDR3 reads CASSLALAVEQYF. The DNA for the CDR3 is TGTGCCAGCAGCTTGGCCTTGGCGGTCGAGCAGTACTTC. The chain employs TRBV5-6 and TRBJ2-7; no firm D call. Germline V gene sequence: CDR1 SGHDT, CDR2 YYEEEE. The length of the CDR3 is 13 residues. Trimming pared 0 bases from V and 6 bases from J, leaving 10 bases between.

V and J are TRBV6-5 and TRBJ1-1, with D perhaps matching TRBD1 (5 bases). CDR3 length equals 15 residues. Germline-derived CDR1 and CDR2 are MNHEY and SVGAGI. The V and J ends lost 6 bases and 0 bases respectively, with 14 bases between them. CDR3 nucleotides: TGTGCCAGCAGCCCCGGCGGGGCAATGAACACTGAAGCTTTCTTT. As protein: CASSPGGAMNTEAFF.

Worth noting for this clonotype: This may be a read error: a much more frequent sequence differs by one nucleotide. This rearrangement joins TRBV6-5 to TRBJ2-1; D is undetermined. The CDR3 covers 16 residues. Per the germline V gene, CDR1 is MNHEY and CDR2 is SVGAGI. For the CDR3, the DNA is TGTGCCAGCAGTTCGTTTCGGCTTAGCTCCTGCAATGAGCAGTTCTTC. Protein sequence: CASSSFRLSSCNEQFF.